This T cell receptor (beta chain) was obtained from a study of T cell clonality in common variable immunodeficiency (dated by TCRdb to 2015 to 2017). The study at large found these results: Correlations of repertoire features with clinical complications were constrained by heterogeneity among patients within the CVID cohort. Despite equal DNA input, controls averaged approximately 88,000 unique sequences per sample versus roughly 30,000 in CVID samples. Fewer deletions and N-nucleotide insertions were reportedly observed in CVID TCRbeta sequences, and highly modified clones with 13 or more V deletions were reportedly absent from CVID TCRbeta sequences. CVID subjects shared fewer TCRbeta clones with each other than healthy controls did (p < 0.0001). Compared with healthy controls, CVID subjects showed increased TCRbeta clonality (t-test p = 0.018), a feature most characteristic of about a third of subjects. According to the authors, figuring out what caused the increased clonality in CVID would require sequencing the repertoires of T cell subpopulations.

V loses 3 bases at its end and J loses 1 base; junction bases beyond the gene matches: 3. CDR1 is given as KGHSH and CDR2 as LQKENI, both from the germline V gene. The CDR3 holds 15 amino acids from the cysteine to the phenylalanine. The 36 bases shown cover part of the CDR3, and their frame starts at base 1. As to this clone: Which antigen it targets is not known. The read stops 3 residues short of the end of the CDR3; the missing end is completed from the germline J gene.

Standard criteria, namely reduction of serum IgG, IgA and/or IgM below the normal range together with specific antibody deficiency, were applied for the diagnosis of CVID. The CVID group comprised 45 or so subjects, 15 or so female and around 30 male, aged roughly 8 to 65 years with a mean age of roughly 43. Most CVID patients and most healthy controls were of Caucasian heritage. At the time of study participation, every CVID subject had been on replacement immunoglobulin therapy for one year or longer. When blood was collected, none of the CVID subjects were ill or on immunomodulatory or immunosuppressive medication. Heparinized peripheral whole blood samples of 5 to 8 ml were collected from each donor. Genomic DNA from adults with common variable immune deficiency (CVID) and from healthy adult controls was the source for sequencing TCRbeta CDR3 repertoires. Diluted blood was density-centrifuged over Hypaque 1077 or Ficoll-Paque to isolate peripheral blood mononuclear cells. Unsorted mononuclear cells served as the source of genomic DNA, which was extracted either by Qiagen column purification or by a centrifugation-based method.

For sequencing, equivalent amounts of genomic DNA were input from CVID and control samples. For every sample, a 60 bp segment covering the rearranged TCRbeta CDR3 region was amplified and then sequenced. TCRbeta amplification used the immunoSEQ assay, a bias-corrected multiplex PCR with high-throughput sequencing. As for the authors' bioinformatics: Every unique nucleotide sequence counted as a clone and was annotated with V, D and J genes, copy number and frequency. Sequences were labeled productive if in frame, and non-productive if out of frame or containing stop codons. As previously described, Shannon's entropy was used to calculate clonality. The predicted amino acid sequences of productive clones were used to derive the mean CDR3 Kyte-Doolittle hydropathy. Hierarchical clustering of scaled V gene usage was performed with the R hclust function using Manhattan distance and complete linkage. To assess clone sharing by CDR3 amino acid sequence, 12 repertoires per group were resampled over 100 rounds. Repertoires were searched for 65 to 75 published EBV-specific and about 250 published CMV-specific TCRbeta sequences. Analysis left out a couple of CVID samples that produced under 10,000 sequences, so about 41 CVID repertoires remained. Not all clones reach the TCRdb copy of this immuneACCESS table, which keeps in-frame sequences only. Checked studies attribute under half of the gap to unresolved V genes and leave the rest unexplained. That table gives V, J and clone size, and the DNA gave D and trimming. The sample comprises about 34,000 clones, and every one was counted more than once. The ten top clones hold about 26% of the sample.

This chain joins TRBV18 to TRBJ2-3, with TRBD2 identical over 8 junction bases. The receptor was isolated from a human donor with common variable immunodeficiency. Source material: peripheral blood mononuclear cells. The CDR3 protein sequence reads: CASSPRAGGTDTQYF. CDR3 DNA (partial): TGTGCCAGCTCACCGCGAGCGGGAGGCACAGATACG.